This T cell receptor (beta chain) appears in the sequencing data of a study of T cells after yellow fever vaccination. About the research overall: Researchers used SMART-Seq v4 Ultra Low Input to prepare fractions that had low cell numbers.

TCRdb re-called the 5' RACE reads through MiXCR, storing one row per CDR3 protein. Counted here are 230,000 or so distinct CDR3 sequences, roughly 4% occurring once; the ten biggest clones make up around 19%. The germline V and J ends were trimmed by 1 base and 2 bases, with 13 bases remaining between them. Per the germline V gene, CDR1 is SGHVS and CDR2 is FQNEAQ. The CDR3 has 16 residues. Study-level results: By day 5 rather than day 15, the secondary response had peaked, though it was weaker.

This clonotype has ten or more counts. What it binds is unknown. This clonotype was sampled from a man younger than 30 who received the YFV17D yellow fever vaccine. This chain links TRBV7-8 with TRBJ2-3; D is perhaps TRBD2 (5 bases). The sequences come from PBMCs, collected 15 days after the yellow fever booster vaccination. In DNA, the CDR3 is TGTGCCAGCAGCTTAGTCCGGTCTAGCTACACAGATACGCAGTATTTT. Protein: CASSLVRSSYTDTQYF.